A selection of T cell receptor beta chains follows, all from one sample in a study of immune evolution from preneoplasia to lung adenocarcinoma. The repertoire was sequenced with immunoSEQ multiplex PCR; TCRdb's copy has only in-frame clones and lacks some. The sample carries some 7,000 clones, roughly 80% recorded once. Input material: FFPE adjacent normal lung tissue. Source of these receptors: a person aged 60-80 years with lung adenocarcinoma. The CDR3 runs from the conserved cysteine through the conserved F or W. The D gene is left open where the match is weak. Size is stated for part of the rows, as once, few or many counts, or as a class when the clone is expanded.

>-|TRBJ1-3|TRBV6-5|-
TGTGCCAGCAGCCTAGGACGGACAGCTGGAAACACCATATATTTT
CASSLGRTAGNTIYF
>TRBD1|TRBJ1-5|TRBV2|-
TGTGCCAGCAGTGAAACGGGACAGGGGCATCAGCCCCAGCATTTT
CASSETGQGHQPQHF
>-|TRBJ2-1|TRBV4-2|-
TGTGCCAGCAGCCAATTCGACGGGCTCGACAATGAGCAGTTCTTC
CASSQFDGLDNEQFF
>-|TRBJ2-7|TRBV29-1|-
TGCAGCGTTGAGGACCTCTACGAGCAGTACTTC
CSVEDLYEQYF
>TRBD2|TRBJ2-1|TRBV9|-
TGTGCCAGCAGCGCCGTCCCGCTAGCGGGAGGTGATGAGCAGTTCTTC
CASSAVPLAGGDEQFF
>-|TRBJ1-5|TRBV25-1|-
TGTGCCAGCAGTGAATCTTGGGACGATAATCAGCCCCAGCATTTT
CASSESWDDNQPQHF
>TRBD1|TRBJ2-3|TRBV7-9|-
TGTGCCAGCAGTAACAGGGGACAGGGGTTAAATACGCAGTATTTT
CASSNRGQGLNTQYF
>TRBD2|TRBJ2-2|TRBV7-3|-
TGTGCCAGCAGCTTAAAACTAGCGGGAGAAGTAGGGACCGGGGAGCTGTTTTTT
CASSLKLAGEVGTGELFF
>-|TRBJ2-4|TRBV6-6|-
TGTGCCAGCAGTTACTCGATGTTGCTCGCGCACTTC
CASSYSMLLAHF
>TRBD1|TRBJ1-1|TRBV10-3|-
TGTGCCAGCTACAGGGGGCAGGGGAATGAAGCTTTCTTT
CASYRGQGNEAFF
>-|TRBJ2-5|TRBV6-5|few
TGTGCCAGCAGAGACGACAGGCGGCAAGAGACCCAGTACTTC
CASRDDRRQETQYF
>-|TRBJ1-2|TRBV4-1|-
TGCGCCAGCAGCCAAGATCTGAACAGGATAGTATATGGCTACACCTTC
CASSQDLNRIVYGYTF
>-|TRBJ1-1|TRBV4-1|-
TGCGCCAGCAGCCACGACCGAACCGGGACACCGGGACTGGGCACTGAAGCTTTCTTT
CASSHDRTGTPGLGTEAFF
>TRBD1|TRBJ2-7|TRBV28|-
TGTGCCAGCAGTGAAGACAGGGAACCCTACTACGAGCAGTACTTC
CASSEDREPYYEQYF
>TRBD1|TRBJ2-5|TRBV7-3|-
TGTGCCAGCAGCTTATCCCAGGGGGCCGAGGGGGAGACCCAGTACTTC
CASSLSQGAEGETQYF
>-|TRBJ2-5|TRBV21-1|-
TGTGCCAGCAGCCAGGGGACTAGCGGGAGACCGCAAGAGACCCAGTACTTC
CASSQGTSGRPQETQYF
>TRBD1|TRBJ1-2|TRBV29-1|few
TGCAGCGTTATACAGGGGGATGATGGCTACACCTTC
CSVIQGDDGYTF
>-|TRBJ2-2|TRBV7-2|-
TGTGCCAGCAGCTTAGGCGGGATTAGCGGAGCGACCGGGGAGCTGTTTTTT
CASSLGGISGATGELFF